The clone carrying this T cell receptor beta chain was seen a handful of times. The antigen remains unidentified. These data come from a study of T cells in Graves' hyperthyroidism and ophthalmopathy. General study results and limits: Blood also showed most of the thyroid clonotypes that were expanded above 0.001. Ophthalmopathy and stable hyperthyroidism were separated by a 13 V-J model.

Researchers took RNA transcripts and amplified the TCR beta CDR3 regions from them. The TCR CDR3 was amplified in a first-round RT-PCR using the HTBI primer set. TCRdb passed the multiplex PCR reads through MiXCR, listing each CDR3 protein once. The table lists about 270,000 distinct CDR3 sequences, over 20% of them singletons. Uncontrolled infection, other autoimmune disease, pregnancy or lactation excluded patients. The CDR3 consists of 11 residues. CDR1 and CDR2 (germline): GTSNPN, SVGIG (reference sequence). V lost 6 bases and J 8 bases, leaving 10 bases between the germline ends. The chain employs TRBV30 and TRBJ1-4, with no clear D. The TCR originated in a woman between 40 and 50 years old with Graves' ophthalmopathy. The sample consisted of blood. CDR3 sequence (DNA): TGTGCCTGTGACTTGGGCGAAAAACTGTTTTTT. Residues: CACDLGEKLFF. Full variable domain (missing parts from reference TRBV30 and TRBJ1-4): SQTIHQWPATLVQPVGSPLSLECTVEGTSNPNLYWYRQAAGRGLQLLFYSVGIGQISSEVPQNLSASRPQDRQFILSSKKLLLSDSGFYLCACDLGEKLFFGSGTQLSVL.